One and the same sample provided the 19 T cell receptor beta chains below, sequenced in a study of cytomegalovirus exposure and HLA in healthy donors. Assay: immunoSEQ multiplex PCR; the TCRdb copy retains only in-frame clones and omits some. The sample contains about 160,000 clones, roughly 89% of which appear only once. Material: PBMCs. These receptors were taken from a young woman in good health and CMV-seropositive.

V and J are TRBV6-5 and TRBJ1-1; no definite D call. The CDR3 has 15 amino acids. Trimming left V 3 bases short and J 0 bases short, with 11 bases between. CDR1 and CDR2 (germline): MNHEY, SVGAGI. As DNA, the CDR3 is TGTGCCAGCAGTTATAGCCCGGGGATGAACACTGAAGCTTTCTTT. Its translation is CASSYSPGMNTEAFF.

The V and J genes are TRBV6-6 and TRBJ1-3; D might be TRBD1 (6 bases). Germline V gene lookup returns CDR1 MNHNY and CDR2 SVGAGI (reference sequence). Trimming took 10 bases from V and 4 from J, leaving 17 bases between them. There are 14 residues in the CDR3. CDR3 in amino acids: CATGSGGGGNTIYF. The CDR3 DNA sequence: TGTGCCACCGGATCTGGGGGCGGGGGAAACACCATATATTTT.

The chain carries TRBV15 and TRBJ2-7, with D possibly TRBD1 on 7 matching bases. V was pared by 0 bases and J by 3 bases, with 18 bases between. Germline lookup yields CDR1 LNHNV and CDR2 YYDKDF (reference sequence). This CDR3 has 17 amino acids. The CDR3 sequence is CATSRDRSPGGNYEQYF. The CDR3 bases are TGTGCCACCAGCAGAGATCGCTCTCCAGGGGGGAACTACGAGCAGTACTTC.

CDR3 sequence reads: CASSLVIGLAGSTDTQYF. The CDR3 coding sequence is TGTGCCAGCAGCTTAGTCATAGGACTAGCGGGTAGCACAGATACGCAGTATTTT. The chain joins TRBV11-2 to TRBJ2-3, with TRBD2 matching over 11 bases. CDR3 length: 18 amino acids. Losses at the gene ends were 1 base for V and 0 bases for J; bases not matched to a gene: 6. Looked up from germline, CDR1 is SGHAT and CDR2 is FQNNGV.

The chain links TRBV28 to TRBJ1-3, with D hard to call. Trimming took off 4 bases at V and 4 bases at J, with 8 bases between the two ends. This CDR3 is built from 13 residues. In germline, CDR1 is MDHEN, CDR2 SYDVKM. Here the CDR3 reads CASSSGWGNTIYF. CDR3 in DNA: TGTGCCAGCAGTTCCGGGTGGGGAAACACCATATATTTT.

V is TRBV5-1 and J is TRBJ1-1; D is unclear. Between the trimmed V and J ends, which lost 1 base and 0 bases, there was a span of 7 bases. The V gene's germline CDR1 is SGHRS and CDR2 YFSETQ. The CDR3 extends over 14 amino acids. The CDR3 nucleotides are TGCGCCAGCAGCTTGTCTAACTTGAACACTGAAGCTTTCTTT. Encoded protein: CASSLSNLNTEAFF.

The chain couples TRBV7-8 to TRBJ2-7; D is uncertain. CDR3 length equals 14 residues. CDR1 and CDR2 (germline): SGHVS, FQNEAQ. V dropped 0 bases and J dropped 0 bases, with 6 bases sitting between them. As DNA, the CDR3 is TGTGCCAGCAGCTTAGCGGGCAGCTCCTACGAGCAGTACTTC. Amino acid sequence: CASSLAGSSYEQYF. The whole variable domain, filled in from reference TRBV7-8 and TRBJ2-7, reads GAGVSQSPRYKVAKRGQDVALRCDPISGHVSLFWYQQALGQGPEFLTYFQNEAQLDKSGLPSDRFFAERPEGSVSTLKIQRTQQEDSAVYLCASSLAGSSYEQYFGPGTRLTVT.

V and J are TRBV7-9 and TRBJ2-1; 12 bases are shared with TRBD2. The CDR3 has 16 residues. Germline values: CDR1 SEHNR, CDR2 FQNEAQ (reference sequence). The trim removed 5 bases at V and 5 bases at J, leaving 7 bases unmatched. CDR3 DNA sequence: TGTGCCAGCAGCCCGCGGACTAGCGGGACAAACAATGAGCAGTTCTTC. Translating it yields CASSPRTSGTNNEQFF.

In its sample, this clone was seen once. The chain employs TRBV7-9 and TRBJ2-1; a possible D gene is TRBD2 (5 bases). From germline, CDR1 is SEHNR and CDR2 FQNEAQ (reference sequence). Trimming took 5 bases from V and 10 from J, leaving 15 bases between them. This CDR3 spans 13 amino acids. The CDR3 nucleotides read TGTGCCAGCAGCCCTACGGGGTTCGCGGAGCAGTTCTTC. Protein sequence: CASSPTGFAEQFF. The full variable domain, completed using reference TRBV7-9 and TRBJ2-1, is DTGVSQNPRHKITKRGQNVTFRCDPISEHNRLYWYRQTLGQGPEFLTYFQNEAQLEKSRLLSDRFSAERPKGSFSTLEIQRTEQGDSAMYLCASSPTGFAEQFFGPGTRLTVL.

The CDR3, as DNA: TGTGCCAGCAGCTTGGGGTTGAGCGGGAGGGGCGATGAGCAGTTCTTC. Amino acid sequence: CASSLGLSGRGDEQFF. The chain joins TRBV5-6 to TRBJ2-1, with TRBD2 matching 10 bases. The germline gives CDR1 SGHDT, CDR2 YYEEEE. The junction had 8 bases not matched to a gene; V was cut back by 0 bases and J by 8 bases. This CDR3 is 16 amino acids long. Full variable domain (missing parts from reference TRBV5-6 and TRBJ2-1): DAGVTQSPTHLIKTRGQQVTLRCSPKSGHDTVSWYQQALGQGPQFIFQYYEEEERQRGNFPDRFSGHQFPNYSSELNVNALLLGDSALYLCASSLGLSGRGDEQFFGPGTRLTVL.

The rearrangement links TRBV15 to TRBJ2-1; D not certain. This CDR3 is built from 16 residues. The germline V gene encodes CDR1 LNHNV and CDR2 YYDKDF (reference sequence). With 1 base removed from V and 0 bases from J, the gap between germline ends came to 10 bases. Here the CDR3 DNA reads TGTGCCACCAGCAGAGTCGCGGCGAGCTCCTACAATGAGCAGTTCTTC. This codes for CATSRVAASSYNEQFF.

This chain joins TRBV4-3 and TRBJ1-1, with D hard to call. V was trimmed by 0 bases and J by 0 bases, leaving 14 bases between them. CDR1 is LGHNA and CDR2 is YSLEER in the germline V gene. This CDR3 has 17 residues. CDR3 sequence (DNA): TGCGCCAGCAGCCAAGACGAGAAACAGCATCTGAACACTGAAGCTTTCTTT. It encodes CASSQDEKQHLNTEAFF.

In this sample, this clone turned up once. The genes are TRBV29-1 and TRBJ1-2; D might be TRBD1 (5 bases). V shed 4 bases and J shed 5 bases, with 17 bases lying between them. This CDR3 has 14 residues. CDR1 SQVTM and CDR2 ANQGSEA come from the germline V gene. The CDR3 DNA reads TGCAGCGTTGGGGGGGAGCAGACCGAGTATGGCTACACCTTC. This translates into CSVGGEQTEYGYTF. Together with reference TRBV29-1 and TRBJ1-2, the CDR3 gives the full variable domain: SAVISQKPSRDICQRGTSLTIQCQVDSQVTMMFWYRQQPGQSLTLIATANQGSEATYESGFVIDKFPISRPNLTFSTLTVSNMSPEDSSIYLCSVGGEQTEYGYTFGSGTRLTVV.

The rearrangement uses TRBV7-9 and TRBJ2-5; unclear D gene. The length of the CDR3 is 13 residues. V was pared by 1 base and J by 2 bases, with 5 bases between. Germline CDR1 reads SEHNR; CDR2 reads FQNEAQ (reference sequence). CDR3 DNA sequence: TGTGCCAGCAGCTTAGACATACAAGAGACCCAGTACTTC. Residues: CASSLDIQETQYF.

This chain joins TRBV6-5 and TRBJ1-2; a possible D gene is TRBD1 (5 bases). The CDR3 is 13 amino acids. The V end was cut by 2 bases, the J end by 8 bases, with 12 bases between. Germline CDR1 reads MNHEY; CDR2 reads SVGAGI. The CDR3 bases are TGTGCCAGCAGTTACGACTCAGGGAAAGGCTACACCTTC. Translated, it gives CASSYDSGKGYTF.

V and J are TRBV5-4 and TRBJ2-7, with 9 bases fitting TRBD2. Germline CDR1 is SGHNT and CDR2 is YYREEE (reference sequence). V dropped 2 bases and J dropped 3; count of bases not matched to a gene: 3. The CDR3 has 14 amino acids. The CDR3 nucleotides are TGTGCCAGCAGCTTAGCGGGGGGTTACTACGAGCAGTACTTC. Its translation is CASSLAGGYYEQYF.

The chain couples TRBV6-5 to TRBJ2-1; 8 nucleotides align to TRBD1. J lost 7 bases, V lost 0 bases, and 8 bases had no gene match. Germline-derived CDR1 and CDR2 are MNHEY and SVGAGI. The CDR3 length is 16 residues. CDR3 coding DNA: TGTGCCAGCAGTTACTCCGGCCAGGGGGCTTGGAATGAGCAGTTCTTC. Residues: CASSYSGQGAWNEQFF.

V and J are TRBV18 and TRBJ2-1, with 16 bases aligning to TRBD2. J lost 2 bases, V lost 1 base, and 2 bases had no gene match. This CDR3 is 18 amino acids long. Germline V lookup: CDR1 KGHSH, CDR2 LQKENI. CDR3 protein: CASSPRGLAGGAYNEQFF. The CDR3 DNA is TGTGCCAGCTCACCACGGGGACTAGCGGGAGGGGCCTACAATGAGCAGTTCTTC.

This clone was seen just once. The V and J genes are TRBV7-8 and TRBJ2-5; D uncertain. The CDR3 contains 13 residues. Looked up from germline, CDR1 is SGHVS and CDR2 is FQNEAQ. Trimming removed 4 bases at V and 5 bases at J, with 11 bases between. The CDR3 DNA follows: TGTGCCAGCAGCTCCCTAAATTTGGAGACCCAGTACTTC. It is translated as CASSSLNLETQYF.